This T cell receptor beta chain was retrieved from a study of blood T cell repertoires in COVID-19. Study context: Spain, Italy and the United States supplied samples that represented acute and convalescent COVID-19.

As originally analysed: Estimation of nucleated cell counts relied on the amplification of reference gene primers. The table came from immunoSEQ multiplex PCR; TCRdb's copy has only in-frame clones and leaves some out. From that table come the V and J calls and clone size; the DNA was used to work out D and trimming. The table has 70,000 to 95,000 clones, 80% seen once. J gave up 5 bases and V 6 bases, and 8 bases lay outside the gene matches. Germline V gives CDR1 MNHEY, CDR2 SVGAGI. This CDR3 is built from 14 residues. V and J are TRBV6-5 and TRBJ1-1, with 8 bases that match TRBD1. The receptor comes from a human donor in a cohort sampled during active COVID-19. Sequencing was done on a sample of peripheral blood. Here the CDR3 DNA reads TGTGCCAGCAGATTCGACAGGGGAGGGACTGAAGCTTTCTTT. Protein: CASRFDRGGTEAFF.